A selection of T cell receptor beta chains follows, all from one sample in a study of blood T cell repertoires in COVID-19. Profiling relied on immunoSEQ multiplex PCR, and the TCRdb table lists in-frame clones only, not all of them. The data show 200,000 to 300,000 clones, about nine tenths seen once. The material sequenced was peripheral blood. The receptors here all came from a man in his 60s who had recovered from COVID-19. Each CDR3 is given with its conserved first and last residue. D genes are given only for firm matches. Clone sizes are given selectively: once, few, many, or a class where the clone is expanded.

d_call,j_call,clone_size,v_call,cdr3_aa,cdr3_nt
TRBD1,TRBJ1-4,-,TRBV19,CASSMQGAWEKLFF,TGTGCCAGTAGTATGCAGGGGGCTTGGGAAAAACTGTTTTTT
TRBD2,TRBJ2-1,-,TRBV9,CASSRGDYNEQFF,TGTGCCAGCTCACGGGGGGACTACAATGAGCAGTTCTTC
-,TRBJ1-1,-,TRBV7-8,CASSLYTEAFF,TGTGCCAGCAGCCTCTACACTGAAGCTTTCTTT
-,TRBJ2-5,-,TRBV5-1,CASSLRDTYARTQYF,TGCGCCAGCAGCTTGCGAGACACCTATGCAAGGACCCAGTACTTC
TRBD1,TRBJ1-2,-,TRBV5-1,CASSSGTGGSGYTF,TGCGCCAGCAGCTCTGGGACAGGGGGCTCTGGCTACACCTTC
TRBD2,TRBJ2-1,-,TRBV25-1,CASSPGTGGRERGQFF,TGTGCCAGCAGTCCGGGTACGGGGGGGAGAGAGAGAGGGCAGTTCTTC
-,TRBJ1-6,-,TRBV27,CASSTPSPLPGSPLHF,TGTGCCAGCAGTACCCCTTCGCCCCTCCCTGGCTCACCCCTCCACTTT
-,TRBJ2-5,-,TRBV6-2/TRBV6-3,CASSRQETQYF,TGTGCCAGCAGTCGCCAAGAGACCCAGTACTTC
-,TRBJ1-4,-,TRBV6-1,CASSEASGYREKLFF,TGTGCCAGCAGTGAAGCTTCGGGTTATCGTGAAAAACTGTTTTTT
TRBD1,TRBJ1-2,few,TRBV13,CASSDTGDYGYTF,TGTGCCAGCAGTGATACAGGGGACTATGGCTACACCTTC
TRBD1,TRBJ1-2,-,TRBV19,CASSINTGGNYGYTF,TGTGCCAGTAGTATTAATACAGGGGGGAACTATGGCTACACCTTC
-,TRBJ1-2,-,TRBV4-2,CASSQVPGGDRGYTF,TGTGCCAGCAGCCAAGTACCGGGGGGCGATCGTGGCTACACCTTC
-,TRBJ1-1,once,TRBV7-3,CASSLAGGGPTEAFF,TGTGCCAGCAGCTTAGCGGGGGGTGGCCCAACTGAAGCTTTCTTT
TRBD1,TRBJ1-2,-,TRBV7-6,CASSLAQGGRSHSYGYTF,TGTGCCAGCAGCTTAGCACAGGGGGGCAGGTCCCATTCCTATGGCTACACCTTC
TRBD2,TRBJ2-7,-,TRBV19,CASSIYLAGSREQYF,TGTGCCAGTAGTATCTACCTAGCGGGGTCACGCGAGCAGTACTTC
-,TRBJ1-2,-,TRBV12-3/TRBV12-4,CASSLERLYGYTF,TGTGCCAGCAGTTTAGAGCGACTCTATGGCTACACCTTC
-,TRBJ1-2,-,TRBV6-4,CASSDYGGSGYTF,TGTGCCAGCAGTGATTACGGGGGGAGCGGCTACACCTTC
-,TRBJ2-3,once,TRBV27,CASIPGLPPDTQYF,TGTGCCAGCATCCCGGGACTCCCGCCGGATACGCAGTATTTT